The T cell receptor (beta chain) described here comes from a study of OX40 agonist ivuxolimab in advanced cancers. Trimming shortened V by 6 bases and J by 6 bases, and 11 bases separated the two germline ends. The CDR3 spans 13 residues. The V gene's germline CDR1 is MDHEN and CDR2 SYDVKM. TCRdb's table, derived via immunoSEQ multiplex PCR, lists solely in-frame clones and lacks some. The table lists roughly 62,000 clones, about 91% of them singletons. V and J are TRBV28 and TRBJ2-2; D is ambiguous. This clonotype was obtained from an adult with an advanced solid tumor such as melanoma, head and neck, liver or kidney cancer. The sequences come from CD4+ or CD8+ T cells sorted from blood, collected in a trial of the OX40 agonist ivuxolimab. The CDR3 is CASRISGSGELFF. The CDR3 coding sequence is TGTGCCAGCAGGATATCGGGCTCCGGGGAGCTGTTTTTT.